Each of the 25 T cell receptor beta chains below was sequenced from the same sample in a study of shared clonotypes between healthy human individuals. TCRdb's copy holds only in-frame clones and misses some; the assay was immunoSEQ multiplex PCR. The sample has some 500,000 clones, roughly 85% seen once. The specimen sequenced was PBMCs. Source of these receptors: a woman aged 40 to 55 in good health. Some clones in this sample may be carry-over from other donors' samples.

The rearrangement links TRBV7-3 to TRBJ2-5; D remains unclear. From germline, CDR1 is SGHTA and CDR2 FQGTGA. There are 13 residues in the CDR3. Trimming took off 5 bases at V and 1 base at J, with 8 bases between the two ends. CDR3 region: CASSAYVQETQYF. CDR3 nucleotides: TGTGCCAGCAGCGCTTACGTCCAAGAGACCCAGTACTTC.

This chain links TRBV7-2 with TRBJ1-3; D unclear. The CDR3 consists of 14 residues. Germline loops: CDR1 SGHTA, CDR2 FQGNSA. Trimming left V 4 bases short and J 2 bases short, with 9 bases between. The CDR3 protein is CASSSDETGNTIYF. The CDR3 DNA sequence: TGTGCCAGCAGCTCGGACGAGACTGGAAACACCATATATTTT.

The CDR3 DNA is TGTGCCACCAAGTCACCTGATGGATGGCGTTCGGCAGATACGCAGTATTTT. It is translated as CATKSPDGWRSADTQYF. The chain couples TRBV15 to TRBJ2-3; D remains unclear. Germline lookup yields CDR1 LNHNV and CDR2 YYDKDF (reference sequence). The CDR3 contains 17 residues. The germline V and J ends were trimmed by 7 bases and 4 bases, with 24 bases remaining between them.

CDR3 sequence: CASSLSWTDSNQPQHF. In DNA form, the CDR3 reads TGTGCCAGCAGCTTGTCTTGGACTGATAGCAATCAGCCCCAGCATTTT. J is TRBJ1-5 and V is TRBV5-8; D is ambiguous. The CDR3 has 16 amino acids. Trimming removed 1 base at V and 0 bases at J, with 11 bases between. The germline CDR1 and CDR2 sequences are SGHTS and YDEGEE. Full variable domain (remainder filled in from reference TRBV5-8 and TRBJ1-5): EAGVTQSPTHLIKTRGQQATLRCSPISGHTSVYWYQQALGLGLQFLLWYDEGEERNRGNFPPRFSGRQFPNYSSELNVNALELEDSALYLCASSLSWTDSNQPQHFGDGTRLSIL.

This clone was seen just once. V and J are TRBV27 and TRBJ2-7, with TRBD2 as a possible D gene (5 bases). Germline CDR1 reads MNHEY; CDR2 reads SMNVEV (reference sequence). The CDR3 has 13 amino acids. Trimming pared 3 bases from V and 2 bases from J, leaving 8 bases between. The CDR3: CASSFRLPYEQYF. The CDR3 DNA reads TGTGCCAGCAGTTTTAGACTACCCTACGAGCAGTACTTC.

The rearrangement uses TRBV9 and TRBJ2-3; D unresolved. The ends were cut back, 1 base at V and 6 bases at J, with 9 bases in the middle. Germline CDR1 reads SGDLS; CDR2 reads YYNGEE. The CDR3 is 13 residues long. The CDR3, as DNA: TGTGCCAGCAGCGTATTTGTTGGGGATACGCAGTATTTT. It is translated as CASSVFVGDTQYF. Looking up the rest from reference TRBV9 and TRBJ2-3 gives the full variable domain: DSGVTQTPKHLITATGQRVTLRCSPRSGDLSVYWYQQSLDQGLQFLIQYYNGEERAKGNILERFSAQQFPDLHSELNLSSLELGDSALYFCASSVFVGDTQYFGPGTRLTVL.

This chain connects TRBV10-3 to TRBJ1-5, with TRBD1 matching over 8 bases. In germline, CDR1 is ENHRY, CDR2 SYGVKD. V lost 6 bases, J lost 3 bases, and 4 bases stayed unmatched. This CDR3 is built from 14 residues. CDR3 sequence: CAIRGTGANQPQHF. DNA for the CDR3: TGTGCCATCAGGGGGACAGGAGCCAATCAGCCCCAGCATTTT.

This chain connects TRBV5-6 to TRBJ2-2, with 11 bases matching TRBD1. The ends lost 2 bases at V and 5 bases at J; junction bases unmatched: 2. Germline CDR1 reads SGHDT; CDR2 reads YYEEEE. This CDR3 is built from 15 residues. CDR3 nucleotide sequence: TGTGCCAGCAGCTTCGGGACAGGGGGAACCGGGGAGCTGTTTTTT. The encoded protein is CASSFGTGGTGELFF.

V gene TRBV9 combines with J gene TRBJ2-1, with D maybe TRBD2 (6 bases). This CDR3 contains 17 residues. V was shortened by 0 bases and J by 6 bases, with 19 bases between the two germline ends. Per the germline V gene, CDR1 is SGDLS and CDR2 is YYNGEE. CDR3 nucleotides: TGTGCCAGCAGCGTAGACCCTAGCCGGGGGTCAGGCAATGAGCAGTTCTTC. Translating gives CASSVDPSRGSGNEQFF.

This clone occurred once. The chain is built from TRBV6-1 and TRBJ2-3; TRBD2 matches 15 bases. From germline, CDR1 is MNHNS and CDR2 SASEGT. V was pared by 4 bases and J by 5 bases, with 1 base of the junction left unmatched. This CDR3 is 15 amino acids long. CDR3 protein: CASSAGLAGGDTQYF. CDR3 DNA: TGTGCCAGCAGTGCGGGACTAGCGGGAGGAGATACGCAGTATTTT.

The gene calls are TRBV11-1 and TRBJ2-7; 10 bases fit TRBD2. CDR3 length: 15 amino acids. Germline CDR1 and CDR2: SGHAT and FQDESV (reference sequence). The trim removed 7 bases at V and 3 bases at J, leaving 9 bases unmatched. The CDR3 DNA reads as TGTGCCAGCACCCCAGGACTAGCGGCAAACTACGAGCAGTACTTC. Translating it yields CASTPGLAANYEQYF.

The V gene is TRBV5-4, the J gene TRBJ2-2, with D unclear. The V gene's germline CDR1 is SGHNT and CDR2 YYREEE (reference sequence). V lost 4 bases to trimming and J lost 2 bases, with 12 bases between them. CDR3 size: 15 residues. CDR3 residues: CASSPQAANTGELFF. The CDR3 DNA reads TGTGCCAGCAGCCCCCAGGCTGCCAACACCGGGGAGCTGTTTTTT.

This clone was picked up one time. CDR3 amino acids: CASSLVGAAGLGEQFF. The CDR3 DNA sequence: TGCGCCAGCAGCTTGGTTGGGGCGGCAGGTCTGGGTGAGCAGTTCTTC. The V gene is TRBV5-1, the J gene TRBJ2-1; D might be TRBD1 (5 bases). This CDR3 region has 16 residues. The germline V gene has CDR1 SGHRS and CDR2 YFSETQ. V was cut by 0 bases and J by 9 bases, with 19 bases left in between.

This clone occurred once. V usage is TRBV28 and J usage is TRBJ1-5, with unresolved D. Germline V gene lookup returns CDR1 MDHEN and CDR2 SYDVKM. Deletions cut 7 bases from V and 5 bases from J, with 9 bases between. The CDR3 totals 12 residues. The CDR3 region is CASKFPDQPQHF. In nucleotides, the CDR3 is TGTGCCAGCAAGTTTCCGGATCAGCCCCAGCATTTT. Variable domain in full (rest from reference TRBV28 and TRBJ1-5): DVKVTQSSRYLVKRTGEKVFLECVQDMDHENMFWYRQDPGLGLRLIYFSYDVKMKEKGDIPEGYSVSREKKERFSLILESASTNQTSMYLCASKFPDQPQHFGDGTRLSIL.

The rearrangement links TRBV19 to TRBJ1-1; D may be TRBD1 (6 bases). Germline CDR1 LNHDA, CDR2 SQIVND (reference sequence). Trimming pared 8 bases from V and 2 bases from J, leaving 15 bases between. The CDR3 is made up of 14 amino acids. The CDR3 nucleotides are TGTGCCAGTGGGACACCGGGGATCAACACTGAAGCTTTCTTT. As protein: CASGTPGINTEAFF.

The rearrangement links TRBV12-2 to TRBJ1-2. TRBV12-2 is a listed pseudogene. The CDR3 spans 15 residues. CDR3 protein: CASRPLFLANYGYTF. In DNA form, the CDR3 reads TGTGCAAGTCGCCCACTATTCCTCGCTAACTATGGCTACACCTTC.

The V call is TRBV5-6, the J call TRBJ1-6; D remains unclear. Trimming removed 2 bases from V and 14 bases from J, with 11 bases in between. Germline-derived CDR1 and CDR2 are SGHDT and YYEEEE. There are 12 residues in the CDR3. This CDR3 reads CASSFLGSTLHF. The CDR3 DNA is TGTGCCAGCAGCTTCCTAGGGAGTACCCTCCACTTT.

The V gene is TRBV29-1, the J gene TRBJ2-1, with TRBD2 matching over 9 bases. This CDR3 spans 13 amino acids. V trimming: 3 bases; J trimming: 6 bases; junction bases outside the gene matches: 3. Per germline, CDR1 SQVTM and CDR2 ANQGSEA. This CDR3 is CSVDGSGSNEQFF. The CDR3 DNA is TGCAGCGTTGATGGTAGCGGGAGCAATGAGCAGTTCTTC.

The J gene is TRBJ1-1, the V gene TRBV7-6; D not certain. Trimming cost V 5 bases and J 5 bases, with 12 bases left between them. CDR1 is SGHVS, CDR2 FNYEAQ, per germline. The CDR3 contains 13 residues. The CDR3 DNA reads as TGTGCCAGCAGCCCCCGGGGAGAGACTGAAGCTTTCTTT. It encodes CASSPRGETEAFF.

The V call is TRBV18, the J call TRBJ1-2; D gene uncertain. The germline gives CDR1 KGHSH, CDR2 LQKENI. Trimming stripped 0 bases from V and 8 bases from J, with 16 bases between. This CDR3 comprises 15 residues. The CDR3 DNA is TGTGCCAGCTCACCACCTGGGTTCATTCAGGCGGGCTACACCTTC. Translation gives CASSPPGFIQAGYTF.

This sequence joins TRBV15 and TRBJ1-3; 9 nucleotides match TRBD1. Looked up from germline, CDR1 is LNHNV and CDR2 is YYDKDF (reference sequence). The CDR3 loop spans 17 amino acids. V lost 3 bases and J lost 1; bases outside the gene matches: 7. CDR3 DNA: TGTGCCACCAGCAGGGACCGGACAGGGGTTTCTGGAAACACCATATATTTT. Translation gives CATSRDRTGVSGNTIYF. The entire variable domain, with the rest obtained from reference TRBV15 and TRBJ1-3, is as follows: DAMVIQNPRYQVTQFGKPVTLSCSQTLNHNVMYWYQQKSSQAPKLLFHYYDKDFNNEADTPDNFQSRRPNTSFCFLDIRSPGLGDTAMYLCATSRDRTGVSGNTIYFGEGSWLTVV.

CDR3 protein: CASSTGGTQTYEQYF. DNA for the CDR3: TGTGCCAGTAGTACGGGAGGGACACAGACCTACGAGCAGTACTTC. The chain links TRBV19 to TRBJ2-7; 8 nucleotides align to TRBD2. This CDR3 is 15 amino acids long. Losses at the gene ends were 4 bases for V and 2 bases for J; bases not matched to a gene: 7. Per germline, CDR1 LNHDA and CDR2 SQIVND (reference sequence). Drawing the rest from reference TRBV19 and TRBJ2-7, the complete variable domain is DGGITQSPKYLFRKEGQNVTLSCEQNLNHDAMYWYRQDPGQGLRLIYYSQIVNDFQKGDIAEGYSVSREKKESFPLTVTSAQKNPTAFYLCASSTGGTQTYEQYFGPGTRLTVT.

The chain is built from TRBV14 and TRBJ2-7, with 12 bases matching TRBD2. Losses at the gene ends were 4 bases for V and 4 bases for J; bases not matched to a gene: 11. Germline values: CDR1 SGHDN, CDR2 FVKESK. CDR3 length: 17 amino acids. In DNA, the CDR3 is TGTGCCAGCAGCCTGCTAGCGGGAGGGGCTAGTGGGTACGAGCAGTACTTC. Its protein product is CASSLLAGGASGYEQYF.

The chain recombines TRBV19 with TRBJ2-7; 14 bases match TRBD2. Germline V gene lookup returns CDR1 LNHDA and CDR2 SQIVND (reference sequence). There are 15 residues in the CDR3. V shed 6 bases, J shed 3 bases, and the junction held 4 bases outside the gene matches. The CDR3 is CASSRTSGRYYEQYF. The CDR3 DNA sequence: TGTGCCAGTAGCAGGACTAGCGGGAGGTACTACGAGCAGTACTTC. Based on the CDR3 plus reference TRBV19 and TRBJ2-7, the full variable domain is DGGITQSPKYLFRKEGQNVTLSCEQNLNHDAMYWYRQDPGQGLRLIYYSQIVNDFQKGDIAEGYSVSREKKESFPLTVTSAQKNPTAFYLCASSRTSGRYYEQYFGPGTRLTVT.

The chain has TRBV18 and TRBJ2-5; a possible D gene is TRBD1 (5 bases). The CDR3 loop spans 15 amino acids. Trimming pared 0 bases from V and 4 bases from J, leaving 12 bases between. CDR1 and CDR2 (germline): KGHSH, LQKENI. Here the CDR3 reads CASSPPSKGRETQYF. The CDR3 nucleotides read TGTGCCAGCTCACCACCCTCAAAGGGGCGAGAGACCCAGTACTTC.